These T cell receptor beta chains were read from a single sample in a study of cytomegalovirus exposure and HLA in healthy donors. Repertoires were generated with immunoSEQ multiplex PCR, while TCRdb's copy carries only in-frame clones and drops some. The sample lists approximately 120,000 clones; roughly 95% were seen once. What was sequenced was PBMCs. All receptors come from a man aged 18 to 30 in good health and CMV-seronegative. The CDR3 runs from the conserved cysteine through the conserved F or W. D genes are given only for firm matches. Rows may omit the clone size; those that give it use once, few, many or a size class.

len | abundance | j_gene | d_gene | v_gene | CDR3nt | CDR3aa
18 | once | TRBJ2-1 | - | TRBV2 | TGTGCCAGCAGTGAAGCGCTGGGGGCGGGAGCTCTCTACAATGAGCAGTTCTTC | CASSEALGAGALYNEQFF
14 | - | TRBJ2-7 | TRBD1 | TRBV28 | TGTGCCAGCAGTCCCACAGGGGCCGCCTACGAGCAGTACTTC | CASSPTGAAYEQYF
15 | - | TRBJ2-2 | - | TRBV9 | TGTGCCAGCAGCGTCCAAGCTTCGGACACCGGGGAGCTGTTTTTT | CASSVQASDTGELFF
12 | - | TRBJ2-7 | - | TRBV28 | TGTGCCAGCAGGGACACCTCCTACGAGCAGTACTTC | CASRDTSYEQYF
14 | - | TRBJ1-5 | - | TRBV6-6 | TGTGCCAGCACCGCCGCGGGGGATTATCAGCCCCAGCATTTT | CASTAAGDYQPQHF
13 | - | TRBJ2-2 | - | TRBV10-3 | TGTGCCATCAGGGGGCTTTCCACCGGGGAGCTGTTTTTT | CAIRGLSTGELFF
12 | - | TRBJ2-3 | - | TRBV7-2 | TGTGCCAGCAGCTCTAGCGTGGATACGCAGTATTTT | CASSSSVDTQYF
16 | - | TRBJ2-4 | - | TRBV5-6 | TGTGCCAGCAGCCCGTCGTTAAGGGCGGGGAGGCACATTCAGTACTTC | CASSPSLRAGRHIQYF
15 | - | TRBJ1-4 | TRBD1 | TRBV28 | TGTGCCAGCAGTTTCGGGGACAGAACTAATGAAAAACTGTTTTTT | CASSFGDRTNEKLFF
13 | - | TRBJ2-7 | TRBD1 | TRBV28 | TGTGCCAGCAGAGGGACAGGGGGCTACGAGCAGTACTTC | CASRGTGGYEQYF
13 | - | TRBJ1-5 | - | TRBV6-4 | TGTGCCAGCAGTAGCGAAAGCAATCAGCCCCAGCATTTT | CASSSESNQPQHF
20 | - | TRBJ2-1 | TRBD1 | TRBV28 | TGTGCCAGCAGTTTACCACCCCGGGACAGGTTACCTAGCTCCTACAATGAGCAGTTCTTC | CASSLPPRDRLPSSYNEQFF
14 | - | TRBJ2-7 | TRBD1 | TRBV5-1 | TGCGCCAGCAGCTTAGGGACAGGGTTCTACGAGCAGTACTTC | CASSLGTGFYEQYF
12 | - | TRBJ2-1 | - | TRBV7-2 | TGTGCCAGCAGCTCCCGTCCGAATGAGCAGTTCTTC | CASSSRPNEQFF
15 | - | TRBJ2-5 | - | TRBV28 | TGTGCCAGCAGTCCGGCGACGAGGGAGGTCGTGACCCAGTACTTC | CASSPATREVVTQYF
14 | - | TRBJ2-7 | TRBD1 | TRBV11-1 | TGTGCCAGCAGCTCCTCCGGGACAGCCTACGAGCAGTACTTC | CASSSSGTAYEQYF
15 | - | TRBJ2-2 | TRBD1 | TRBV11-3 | TGTGCCAGCAGACCAGGACAGGGGGATCACGGGGAGCTGTTTTTT | CASRPGQGDHGELFF
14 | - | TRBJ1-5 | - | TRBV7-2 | TGTGCCAGCAGCGAACAGTACCGCAATCAGCCCCAGCATTTT | CASSEQYRNQPQHF
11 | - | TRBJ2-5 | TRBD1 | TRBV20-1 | TGCAGTGCGGGGACAGGGGAGACCCAGTACTTC | CSAGTGETQYF
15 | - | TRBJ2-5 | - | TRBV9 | TGTGCCAGCAGCGTTTCCGCGTCGTACCAAGAGACCCAGTACTTC | CASSVSASYQETQYF
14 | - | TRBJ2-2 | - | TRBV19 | TGTGCCAGTAGAGGCAGGGGGGACACCGGGGAGCTGTTTTTT | CASRGRGDTGELFF
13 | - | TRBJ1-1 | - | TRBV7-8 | TGTGCCAGCAGCCCCCCCACAGTAACTGAAGCTTTCTTT | CASSPPTVTEAFF
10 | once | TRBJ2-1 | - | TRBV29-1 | TGCAGCAGCTGGAGCCATGAGCAGTTCTTC | CSSWSHEQFF
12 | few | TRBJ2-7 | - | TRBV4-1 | TGCGCCAGCAGCCGTCCCGGGGGATCCGAGTACTTC | CASSRPGGSEYF
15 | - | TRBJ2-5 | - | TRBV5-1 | TGCGCCAGCAGCTTAAACAGGTTAGGCCAAGAGACCCAGTACTTC | CASSLNRLGQETQYF
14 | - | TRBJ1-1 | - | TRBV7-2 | TGTGCCAGCAGCTTAGGCCTAGGGAACACTGAAGCTTTCTTT | CASSLGLGNTEAFF
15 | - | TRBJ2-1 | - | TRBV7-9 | TGTGCCAGCAGCTCTAACCGGGAGCCCGGCGATGAGCAGTTCTTC | CASSSNREPGDEQFF
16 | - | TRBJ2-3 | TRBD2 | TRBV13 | TGTGCCAGCAGCACCTATCTAGCGGGAGTCTCAGATACGCAGTATTTT | CASSTYLAGVSDTQYF
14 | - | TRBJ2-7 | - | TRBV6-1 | TGTGCCAGCAGTGAAGTCCGAGTATCTGACGAGCAGTACTTC | CASSEVRVSDEQYF
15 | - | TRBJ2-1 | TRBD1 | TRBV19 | TGTGCCAGTAGTATCAGACAGGGGGGTAAAGATGAGCAGTTCTTC | CASSIRQGGKDEQFF
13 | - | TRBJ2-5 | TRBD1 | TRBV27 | TGTGCCAGCAGTTTAGACAGGGGGGAGACCCAGTACTTC | CASSLDRGETQYF
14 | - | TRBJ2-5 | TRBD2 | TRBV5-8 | TGTGCCAGCAGCCCAGGGACTAGAATAGAGACCCAGTACTTC | CASSPGTRIETQYF
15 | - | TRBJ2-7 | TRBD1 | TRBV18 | TGTGCCAGCTCACCGGCCGGGACAGTTAACTACGAGCAGTACTTC | CASSPAGTVNYEQYF
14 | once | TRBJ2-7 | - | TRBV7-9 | TGTGCCAGCAGCTTACGGGATTTAGCCTACGAGCAGTACTTC | CASSLRDLAYEQYF
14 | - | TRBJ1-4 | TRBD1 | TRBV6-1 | TGTGCCAGCAGGGGACAGGCGTGGGGTGAAAAACTGTTTTTT | CASRGQAWGEKLFF
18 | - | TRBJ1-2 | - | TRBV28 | TGTGCCAGCAGGGGGTTAGACCGTGGACAGATCTTTTTCTATGGCTACACCTTC | CASRGLDRGQIFFYGYTF
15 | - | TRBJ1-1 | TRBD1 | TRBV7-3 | TGTGCCAGCAGCCTTAGCACAGGGGTCCGCACTGAAGCTTTCTTT | CASSLSTGVRTEAFF
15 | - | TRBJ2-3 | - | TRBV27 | TGTGCCAGCAGTTTATTGAGGCAGATCACAGATACGCAGTATTTT | CASSLLRQITDTQYF
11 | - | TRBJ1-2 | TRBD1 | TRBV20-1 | TGCAGTGCGGGGGACAGCTATGGCTACACCTTC | CSAGDSYGYTF
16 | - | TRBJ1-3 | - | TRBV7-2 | TGTGCCAGCAGCTTAGCGCCGGGGATCTCTGGAAACACCATATATTTT | CASSLAPGISGNTIYF
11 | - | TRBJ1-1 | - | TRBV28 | TGTGCCAGCACAGAGAACACTGAAGCTTTCTTT | CASTENTEAFF
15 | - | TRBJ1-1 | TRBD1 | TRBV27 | TGTGCCAGCAGTTCTCCGACAGGGAGTCCCACTGAAGCTTTCTTT | CASSSPTGSPTEAFF
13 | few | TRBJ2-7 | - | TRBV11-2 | TGTGCCAGCAGCCCTCGGGCGGGCTACGAGCAGTACTTC | CASSPRAGYEQYF
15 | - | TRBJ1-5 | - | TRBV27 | TGTGCCAGCAGTCCCCTGGCGGGATGGAATCAGCCCCAGCATTTT | CASSPLAGWNQPQHF
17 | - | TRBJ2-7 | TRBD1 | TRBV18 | TGTGCCAGCTCACCACTGACGTACCCGGGACAGGAGGCCGAGCAGTACTTC | CASSPLTYPGQEAEQYF
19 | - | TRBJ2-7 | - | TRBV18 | TGTGCCAGCTCACCACGGCTACCGGGACCAGAGGGGGTATACTACGAGCAGTACTTC | CASSPRLPGPEGVYYEQYF
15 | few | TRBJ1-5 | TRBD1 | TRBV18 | TGTGCCAGCTCACCCCGGACAGGGCATTTACAGCCCCAGCATTTT | CASSPRTGHLQPQHF
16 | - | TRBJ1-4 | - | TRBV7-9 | TGTGCCAGCAGCTTAGAGCGGGTAGGACGGGAGGAAAAACTGTTTTTT | CASSLERVGREEKLFF
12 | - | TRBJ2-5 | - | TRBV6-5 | TGTGCCAGCAGTCAGAACCAAGAGACCCAGTACTTC | CASSQNQETQYF
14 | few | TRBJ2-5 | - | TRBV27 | TGTGCCAGCAGTTTATCGAGGAGGGCAGAGACCCAGTACTTC | CASSLSRRAETQYF
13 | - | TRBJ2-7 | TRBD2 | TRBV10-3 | TGTGCCGGAGGGACTAGCGCTACCTACGAGCAGTACTTC | CAGGTSATYEQYF
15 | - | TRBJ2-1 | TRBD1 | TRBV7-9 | TGTGCCAGCAGCTCAGCGACAGGGTATCCCCATGAGCAGTTCTTC | CASSSATGYPHEQFF
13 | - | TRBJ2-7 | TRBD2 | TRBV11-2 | TGTGCCAGCAGCTCCCGGGGGGCCTACGAGCAGTACTTC | CASSSRGAYEQYF
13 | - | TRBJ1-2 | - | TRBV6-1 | TGTGCCAGCAGTCGCGACAGCCCCGATGGCTACACCTTC | CASSRDSPDGYTF
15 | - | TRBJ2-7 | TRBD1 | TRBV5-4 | TGTGCCAGCAGCTCCCCAGGGGGCACCACCTACGAGCAGTACTTC | CASSSPGGTTYEQYF
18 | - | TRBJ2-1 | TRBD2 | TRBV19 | TGTGCCAGTAGTATTGGGACTAGCGGGAGTTACGCGGGTAATGAGCAGTTCTTC | CASSIGTSGSYAGNEQFF
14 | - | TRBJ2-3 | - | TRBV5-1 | TGCGCCAGCAACCAGGGGGAGGTAACAGATACGCAGTATTTT | CASNQGEVTDTQYF
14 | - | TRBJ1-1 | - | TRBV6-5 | TGTGCCAGCCGCCTAGGTCGGCGGAACACTGAAGCTTTCTTT | CASRLGRRNTEAFF
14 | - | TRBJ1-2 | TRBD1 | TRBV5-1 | TGCGCCAGCAGCCCCGAGACAGGGCGAAAGAGGTACACCTTC | CASSPETGRKRYTF
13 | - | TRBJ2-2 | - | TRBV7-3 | TGTGCCAGCAGCTCCACGAACACCGGGGAGCTGTTTTTT | CASSSTNTGELFF